Presented here are 22 T cell receptor beta chains from one specimen sequenced in a study of tumour-infiltrating T cells in Burkitt lymphoma. TCRdb keeps only in-frame clones here, not all; method: immunoSEQ multiplex PCR. There are 800 or so clones in the sample; about a quarter occur only once, and more than 25% lies in the top ten. The sequenced sample was tumor tissue. These receptors all come from a human donor with Burkitt lymphoma.

This chain connects TRBV9 to TRBJ2-5, with D perhaps assigned TRBD1 or TRBD2 (5 bases each). This CDR3 is built from 12 residues. V gave up 3 bases and J gave up 5 bases, with 8 bases separating them. Germline-derived CDR1 and CDR2 are SGDLS and YYNGEE. This CDR3 is CASSAEGETQYF. CDR3 DNA sequence: TGTGCCAGCAGCGCCGAGGGGGAGACCCAGTACTTC.

This clone has just a few counts. The rearrangement joins TRBV7-2 to TRBJ1-6; D is undetermined. Germline CDR1 and CDR2: SGHTA and FQGNSA. The CDR3 has 14 amino acids. Trimming took off 0 bases at V and 7 bases at J, with 7 bases between the two ends. For the CDR3, the DNA is TGTGCCAGCAGCTTAGCACGGTCCAATTCACCCCTCCACTTT. This gives the protein CASSLARSNSPLHF.

The V call is TRBV5-1, the J call TRBJ1-2; D possibly corresponds to TRBD1 (6 bases). V was trimmed by 4 bases and J by 8 bases, leaving 18 bases between them. This CDR3 contains 14 residues. CDR1 SGHRS and CDR2 YFSETQ come from the germline V gene. CDR3 residues: CASSGPTGLEGYTF. CDR3 nucleotides: TGCGCCAGCAGCGGCCCGACAGGCCTCGAGGGCTACACCTTC.

V is TRBV5-4 and J is TRBJ1-2, with 8 bases that match TRBD1. This CDR3 has 15 amino acids. The V segment lost 3 bases and the J segment 3 bases; nucleotides outside the gene matches: 7. The germline V gene has CDR1 SGHNT and CDR2 YYREEE (reference sequence). The CDR3 DNA sequence: TGTGCCAGCAGCTCACTCTTGGACAGGGACTATGGCTACACCTTC. Translated, it gives CASSSLLDRDYGYTF.

Details on this clone: The junction departs from the called germline gene at one end, perhaps through a read error. This CDR3 is also generated by other DNA sequences in the sample. The chain carries TRBV29-1 and TRBJ1-2; D is possibly TRBD1 (6 bases). The CDR3 covers 11 residues. Germline CDR1 and CDR2: SQVTM and ANQGSEA. The CDR3 sequence: CSVPIQGGYTF. The CDR3, as DNA: TGCAGCGTCCCAATACAGGGAGGCTACACCTTT.

V gene TRBV7-9 combines with J gene TRBJ2-2; D unclear. This CDR3 has 12 amino acids. From germline, CDR1 is SEHNR and CDR2 FQNEAQ (reference sequence). V lost 2 bases and J lost 5, with 3 bases in between. CDR3 amino acids: CASSLKTGELFF. CDR3 DNA: TGTGCCAGCAGCTTAAAGACCGGGGAGCTGTTTTTT.

The chain uses TRBV19 and TRBJ2-7; the match to TRBD1 covers 8 bases. The CDR3 has 14 amino acids. Germline V lookup: CDR1 LNHDA, CDR2 SQIVND (reference sequence). Germline trimming cut 3 bases from V and 5 bases from J; bases unmatched to any gene: 6. The CDR3, as DNA: TGTGCCAGTAGTATTCAGCAGGGGGCTAACGAGCAGTACTTC. It yields the protein CASSIQQGANEQYF.

CDR3 nucleotide sequence: TGCGCCAGCAGCCAGATCGGCGGGACCCCGTATGGCTACACCTTC. Translation: CASSQIGGTPYGYTF. The chain joins TRBV5-1 to TRBJ1-2, with TRBD1 as a possible D gene (5 bases). V was cut by 4 bases and J by 5 bases, with 18 bases left in between. CDR1 is SGHRS and CDR2 is YFSETQ in the germline V gene. CDR3 length: 15 residues.

V gene TRBV28 combines with J gene TRBJ2-7; TRBD2 matches at 7 bases. CDR3 size: 15 residues. Trimming took 3 bases from V and 7 from J; bases not matched to a gene: 12. The germline V gene encodes CDR1 MDHEN and CDR2 SYDVKM. CDR3 sequence (DNA): TGTGCCAGCAGTTTGTTGGGGGGGAACCTTTATGAGCAGTACTTC. Translating gives CASSLLGGNLYEQYF. Full variable domain (remainder filled in from reference TRBV28 and TRBJ2-7): DVKVTQSSRYLVKRTGEKVFLECVQDMDHENMFWYRQDPGLGLRLIYFSYDVKMKEKGDIPEGYSVSREKKERFSLILESASTNQTSMYLCASSLLGGNLYEQYFGPGTRLTVT.

By share, this clone ranks as large. In the same sample, other DNA sequences code for this CDR3. The chain couples TRBV6-1 to TRBJ1-5, with D uncertain. Germline loops: CDR1 MNHNS, CDR2 SASEGT. The CDR3 extends over 14 amino acids. V lost 6 bases and J lost 0, with 9 bases in between. CDR3 nucleotide sequence: TGTGCCAGCAGACTCAGCTATAGCAATCAGCCCCAGCATTTT. Protein product: CASRLSYSNQPQHF.

This chain connects TRBV5-4 to TRBJ2-4; D may be TRBD1 (6 bases). Germline V gene lookup returns CDR1 SGHNT and CDR2 YYREEE (reference sequence). The CDR3 consists of 16 residues. Trimming stripped 6 bases from V and 1 base from J, with 17 bases between. This chain's CDR3 is CASNLNQGKAKNIQYF. Written as DNA, the CDR3 is TGTGCCAGCAACCTGAATCAGGGGAAGGCCAAAAACATTCAGTACTTC.

This clone is classed as large. The chain is built from TRBV6-1 and TRBJ1-5, with D maybe TRBD1 (5 bases). Germline CDR1 reads MNHNS; CDR2 reads SASEGT. V lost 6 bases to trimming and J lost 3 bases, with 12 bases between them. The CDR3 length is 14 residues. The CDR3 nucleotides read TGTGCCAGCAGGGTAGGACAATTCAATCAGCCCCAGCATTTT. This codes for CASRVGQFNQPQHF.

This clone is categorized as large. The J gene is TRBJ1-1, the V gene TRBV5-1, with TRBD1 matching 11 bases. CDR1 and CDR2 from the germline V gene are SGHRS and YFSETQ. The junction had 11 bases not matched to a gene; V was cut back by 4 bases and J by 0 bases. This CDR3 spans 18 amino acids. CDR3 DNA: TGCGCCAGCAGCCAGGGACAGGGGGGGGTTTACATGAACACTGAAGCTTTCTTT. Translating gives CASSQGQGGVYMNTEAFF.

By proportion, this clone is large. This chain joins TRBV29-1 and TRBJ1-1, with D unclear. This CDR3 contains 10 residues. The V and J ends lost 4 bases and 5 bases respectively, with 5 bases between them. Germline loops: CDR1 SQVTM, CDR2 ANQGSEA. CDR3 nucleotide sequence: TGCAGCGTTGGCCCGACTGAAGCTTTCTTT. Translated: CSVGPTEAFF. Complete variable domain (other parts from reference TRBV29-1 and TRBJ1-1): SAVISQKPSRDICQRGTSLTIQCQVDSQVTMMFWYRQQPGQSLTLIATANQGSEATYESGFVIDKFPISRPNLTFSTLTVSNMSPEDSSIYLCSVGPTEAFFGQGTRLTVV.

Judged by abundance, this clone is large (0.1 to 1%). The V call is TRBV5-1, the J call TRBJ2-6; D is uncertain. This CDR3 region has 13 residues. The V and J ends lost 2 bases and 2 bases respectively, with 2 bases between them. The germline V gene has CDR1 SGHRS and CDR2 YFSETQ. For the CDR3, the DNA is TGCGCCAGCAGCTTTACTGGGGCCAACGTCCTGACTTTC. It encodes CASSFTGANVLTF.

Only a few counts were recorded for this clone. The rearrangement uses TRBV27 and TRBJ2-7; 9 bases align to TRBD1. This CDR3 region has 14 residues. Trimming cost V 5 bases and J 3 bases; bases outside gene matches: 5. Germline CDR1 MNHEY, CDR2 SMNVEV (reference sequence). CDR3: CASSLDRGYYEQYF. Here the CDR3 DNA reads TGTGCCAGCAGTCTGGACAGGGGTTACTACGAGCAGTACTTC.

V gene TRBV4-1 combines with J gene TRBJ2-7, with TRBD2 identical over 9 bases. CDR1 and CDR2 from the germline V gene are MGHRA and YSYEKL. The CDR3 covers 15 residues. V shed 1 base, J shed 3 bases, and the junction held 4 bases outside the gene matches. For the CDR3, the DNA is TGCGCCAGCAGCCAAGTGACTAGCGGAATCTACGAGCAGTACTTC. Its protein is CASSQVTSGIYEQYF.

The chain is built from TRBV18 and TRBJ1-3; D is ambiguous. Germline CDR1 KGHSH, CDR2 LQKENI. The CDR3 is 13 residues long. V lost 5 bases and J 0 bases, leaving 5 bases between the germline ends. The CDR3, as DNA: TGTGCCAGCTCAGAAAGCTCTGGAAACACCATATATTTT. Translated, it gives CASSESSGNTIYF.

The V gene is TRBV9, the J gene TRBJ2-5; TRBD2 matches at 10 bases. CDR1 is SGDLS, CDR2 YYNGEE, per germline. V shed 0 bases, J shed 5 bases, and the junction held 7 bases outside the gene matches. The CDR3 loop spans 16 amino acids. CDR3 sequence: CASSVDERGGMETQYF. CDR3 nucleotides: TGTGCCAGCAGCGTAGACGAGCGGGGGGGCATGGAGACCCAGTACTTC.

This clone showed up just a few times. The V gene is TRBV7-9, the J gene TRBJ1-1; D might be TRBD1 (5 bases). The CDR3 runs 13 residues. In germline, CDR1 is SEHNR, CDR2 FQNEAQ (reference sequence). Deletions cut 7 bases from V and 3 bases from J, with 12 bases between. CDR3: CASNPTVYTEAFF. The CDR3 DNA reads TGTGCCAGCAACCCGACAGTTTACACTGAAGCTTTCTTT.

The CDR3 nucleotides read TGTGCCAGCAGTTTCGGTGGGGGCTATGGCTACACCTTC. This gives the protein CASSFGGGYGYTF. The chain carries TRBV28 and TRBJ1-2; tentatively, D is TRBD1 (5 bases). V gave up 3 bases and J gave up 4 bases, with 9 bases separating them. In germline, CDR1 is MDHEN, CDR2 SYDVKM. The CDR3 is 13 amino acids.

This clone was recorded a few times. The chain is built from TRBV5-4 and TRBJ2-1; 7 bases align to TRBD2. Germline V CDR1 and CDR2: SGHNT, YYREEE (reference sequence). The CDR3 has 15 amino acids. Losses at the gene ends were 3 bases for V and 0 bases for J; bases not matched to a gene: 3. Here the CDR3 DNA reads TGTGCCAGCAGCTCCGGGGGGAGCTCCTACAATGAGCAGTTCTTC. Translated, it gives CASSSGGSSYNEQFF.